A selection of T cell receptor beta chains follows, all from one sample in a study of blood T cell repertoires in COVID-19. Using immunoSEQ multiplex PCR, the repertoire was profiled, and TCRdb retains in-frame clones only, with some absent. The table has some 220,000 clones, around 81% seen once. Sequencing was performed on peripheral blood. The receptors stem from a woman in her 70s with acute or convalescent COVID-19. Both conserved end residues are part of each CDR3. The D gene is left open where the match is weak. The size of a clone is reported for some rows only, either as once, few or many, or as a class for expanded clones.

size | D | J | V | DNA | CDR3
NA | TRBD1 | TRBJ2-7 | TRBV9 | TGTGCCAGCAGCGCCGGGACAGCAACCTACGAGCAGTACTTC | CASSAGTATYEQYF
NA | TRBD2 | TRBJ2-3 | TRBV5-4 | TGTGCCAGCAGCTCCGGGACTAGCCTCACAGATACGCAGTATTTT | CASSSGTSLTDTQYF
NA | TRBD1 | TRBJ2-5 | TRBV11-1 | TGTGCCAGCAGCTTAACAGGGGAATTCGAGGAGACCCAGTACTTC | CASSLTGEFEETQYF
few | TRBD1 | TRBJ1-5 | TRBV5-1 | TGCGCCAGCAGCTTGGAGGGGGCACCAAATCAGCCCCAGCATTTT | CASSLEGAPNQPQHF
NA | NA | TRBJ1-2 | TRBV28 | TGTGCCAGCAGTTTATCTCAGGGCTACACCTTC | CASSLSQGYTF
NA | TRBD2 | TRBJ2-7 | TRBV7-8 | TGTGCCAGCAGCTGGAAAGCGGGGGCGCCCTCCTCCTACGAGCAGTACTTC | CASSWKAGAPSSYEQYF
NA | TRBD1 | TRBJ2-3 | TRBV7-3 | TGTGCCAGCAGCTTAAACAGGGGGACAGATACGCAGTATTTT | CASSLNRGTDTQYF
NA | TRBD1 | TRBJ2-1 | TRBV4-1 | TGCGCCAGCAGCCGGAGCCCGGGACAGGGAAACAATGAGCAGTTCTTC | CASSRSPGQGNNEQFF
NA | NA | TRBJ2-2 | TRBV6-1 | TGTGCCAGCAGTGAAGCGACATACCGCGCGAACACCGGGGAGCTGTTTTTT | CASSEATYRANTGELFF
few | TRBD1 | TRBJ1-4 | TRBV19 | TGTGCCAGTAGTTCTGTCCCGGGACAGGGTGAAAAACTGTTTTTT | CASSSVPGQGEKLFF
NA | TRBD2 | TRBJ2-1 | TRBV2 | TGTGCCAGCAGTATCGGCGGGGGGGCCGATGAGCAGTTCTTC | CASSIGGGADEQFF
NA | NA | TRBJ1-4 | TRBV6-2/TRBV6-3 | TGTGCCAGCAGTTACGAGGAGGACCCTGCAACTAATGAAAAACTGTTTTTT | CASSYEEDPATNEKLFF
NA | TRBD2 | TRBJ2-5 | TRBV7-3 | TGTGCCAGCAGCCTGACTAGCGGGGGCCCTTCGGGGGGAACCCAGTACTTC | CASSLTSGGPSGGTQYF
NA | TRBD1 | TRBJ1-3 | TRBV30 | TGTGCCTGGAGCGTAGACAGGGGCTCTGGAAACACCATATATTTT | CAWSVDRGSGNTIYF
NA | TRBD1 | TRBJ1-3 | TRBV5-1 | TGCGCCAGCAGCTATGGACAGGGGGGTTCCTCTGGAAACACCATATATTTT | CASSYGQGGSSGNTIYF
once | NA | TRBJ2-6 | TRBV7-2 | TGTGCCAGCAGCTCGACAGGTTCCGGGGCCAACGTCCTGACTTTC | CASSSTGSGANVLTF
NA | NA | TRBJ2-2 | TRBV2 | TGTGCCAGCAGATTCGGCGGGACTAACACCGGGGAGCTGTTTTTT | CASRFGGTNTGELFF
NA | NA | TRBJ2-1 | TRBV25-1 | TGTGCCTGCCGGGGGAAAAGCTCCTACAATGAGCAGTTCTTC | CACRGKSSYNEQFF
NA | NA | TRBJ1-2 | TRBV6-5 | TGTGCCAGCAGCGATCAGGGGCGGAACTATGGCTACACCTTC | CASSDQGRNYGYTF
NA | NA | TRBJ2-6 | TRBV27 | TGTGCCAGCAGTCGGCGGGACGCGAGGCTTGGGGCCAACGTCCTGACTTTC | CASSRRDARLGANVLTF
NA | NA | TRBJ2-2 | TRBV11-2 | TGTGCCAGCAGCCCCATGGGGGGGGCAACCGGGGAGCTGTTTTTT | CASSPMGGATGELFF
NA | TRBD1 | TRBJ2-2 | TRBV6-5 | TGTGCCAGCAGAACCGGGACAGGGGGAACCGGGGAGCTGTTTTTT | CASRTGTGGTGELFF
NA | NA | TRBJ2-1 | TRBV20-1 | TGCAGTGCTAGTGTGGGGCCTACCTACAATGAGCAGTTCTTC | CSASVGPTYNEQFF
NA | NA | TRBJ1-4 | TRBV30 | TGTGCCTGGAGCCACGGGGGGACAAGAGGGGAAAAACTGTTTTTT | CAWSHGGTRGEKLFF
NA | TRBD2 | TRBJ2-5 | TRBV27 | TGTGCCAGCAGAATGGGACTAGCGGGGGAAGAGACCCAGTACTTC | CASRMGLAGEETQYF
NA | TRBD2 | TRBJ2-3 | TRBV9 | TGTGCCAGCAGCGTACGAGCGGGGGGGCCTACAGATACGCAGTATTTT | CASSVRAGGPTDTQYF
NA | TRBD1 | TRBJ2-3 | TRBV5-6 | TGTGCCAGCAGCTCAGGGACAGGGGGGAGGGATACGCAGTATTTT | CASSSGTGGRDTQYF
NA | TRBD1 | TRBJ1-4 | TRBV30 | TGTGCCTGGAGTCCACAGGGGAAAGGGGATGAAAAACTGTTTTTT | CAWSPQGKGDEKLFF
NA | TRBD2 | TRBJ2-7 | TRBV6-5 | TGTGCCAGCTCGCGGGGGTACGAGCAGTACTTC | CASSRGYEQYF
NA | NA | TRBJ1-3 | TRBV11-2 | TGTGCCAGCAGCATCAGCAGGGCTGGAAACACCATATATTTT | CASSISRAGNTIYF
NA | NA | TRBJ1-4 | TRBV5-4 | TGTGCCAGCAGCTTACCAGGGCCTAATGAAAAACTGTTTTTT | CASSLPGPNEKLFF
NA | NA | TRBJ1-6 | TRBV30 | TGTGCCTGGAGTGTACGAGGGGGTACGAATTCACCCCTCCACTTT | CAWSVRGGTNSPLHF
NA | TRBD2 | TRBJ2-2 | TRBV5-1 | TGCGCCAGCAGCCCGACTAGCGGGGGGTACACCGGGGAGCTGTTTTTT | CASSPTSGGYTGELFF
NA | NA | TRBJ1-2 | TRBV12-3/TRBV12-4 | TGTGCCAGCATTAAATTCGCGACGGGGGGCACCTTC | CASIKFATGGTF
NA | NA | TRBJ1-1 | TRBV12-3/TRBV12-4 | TGTGCCAGCAGTTTACTACAGGTCGTGGCTTTCTTT | CASSLLQVVAFF
NA | NA | TRBJ2-2 | TRBV18 | TGTGCCAGCTCACCCCAGAACTTTAGGCAGGCCGGGGAGCTGTTTTTT | CASSPQNFRQAGELFF
NA | TRBD2 | TRBJ2-1 | TRBV9 | TGTGCCAGCAGTAGACAAAGCGGGGCATCCTACAATGAGCAGTTCTTC | CASSRQSGASYNEQFF
NA | NA | TRBJ1-2 | TRBV5-6 | TGTGCCAGCAGCCCACAGGTTACGGCCTATGGCTACACCTTC | CASSPQVTAYGYTF
NA | NA | TRBJ1-1 | TRBV30 | TGTGCCTGGGCAGGACAGTACACTGAAGCTTTCTTT | CAWAGQYTEAFF
once | TRBD2 | TRBJ2-1 | TRBV19 | TGTGCCAGTAACCCGGGACTAGCCAATGAGCAGTTCTTC | CASNPGLANEQFF
NA | NA | TRBJ1-2 | TRBV3-1/TRBV3-2 | TGTGCCAGCAGCGTCAGAGGCGGGGGGGGCTCTCCAAACTATGGCTACACCTTC | CASSVRGGGGSPNYGYTF
few | TRBD2 | TRBJ2-5 | TRBV9 | TGTGCCAGTACCGAATTGGGGCTAGCGGACCAAGAGACCCAGTACTTC | CASTELGLADQETQYF
NA | TRBD1 | TRBJ2-7 | TRBV10-1 | TGCGCCAGCAGCTTCGGACAGGACTCCTACGAGCAGTACTTC | CASSFGQDSYEQYF
NA | TRBD2 | TRBJ2-3 | TRBV6-1 | TGTGCCAGCAGTGGAAGACTAGCGGGGGTCACAGATACGCAGTATTTT | CASSGRLAGVTDTQYF
NA | NA | TRBJ2-3 | TRBV9 | TGTGCCAGCAGCTCCCAGACAGGTAGCACAGATACGCAGTATTTT | CASSSQTGSTDTQYF
NA | TRBD1 | TRBJ2-5 | TRBV29-1 | TGCAGCGTTTCGGGACAGGGGGCGTGGGAGACCCAGTACTTC | CSVSGQGAWETQYF
NA | NA | TRBJ1-2 | TRBV25-1 | TGTGCCAGCAGTGAGGCGAGGCAGGAGGTATATGGCTACACCTTC | CASSEARQEVYGYTF
NA | TRBD2 | TRBJ2-5 | TRBV7-2 | TGTGCCAGCAGCTTAGCTGCCTCTGGAACGGGGGGATTCGCCCAGTACTTC | CASSLAASGTGGFAQYF
NA | NA | TRBJ2-1 | TRBV7-9 | TGTGCCAGCAGCTTACGCGGCTCCTACAATGAGCAGTTCTTC | CASSLRGSYNEQFF
NA | NA | TRBJ1-6 | TRBV5-1 | TGCGCCAGCAGCGCGGAGGTGTCGGGGTTCGGCTCACCCCTCCACTTT | CASSAEVSGFGSPLHF
NA | TRBD2 | TRBJ2-3 | TRBV27 | TGTGCCAGCAGTCCCCCGGGACTAGCGGGGCCCGGTACGCAGTATTTT | CASSPPGLAGPGTQYF
NA | TRBD1 | TRBJ2-2 | TRBV6-5 | TGTGCCAGCAGCCGCCTGACAGGGGGTGGCGGGGAGCTGTTTTTT | CASSRLTGGGGELFF
NA | NA | TRBJ2-1 | TRBV2 | TGTGCCAGCGTCCCGGTGGGGCAACTCTACAATGAGCAGTTCTTC | CASVPVGQLYNEQFF
NA | NA | TRBJ1-1 | TRBV10-3 | TGTGCCATCCGGGAGCTCATGAACACTGAAGCTTTCTTT | CAIRELMNTEAFF
NA | TRBD1 | TRBJ1-6 | TRBV30 | TGTGCCTGGAGTGTAGCAGGGGGGTCACCCCTCCACTTT | CAWSVAGGSPLHF
NA | NA | TRBJ1-2 | TRBV19 | TGTGCCAGTAGTATAAACAGGGTAAATGGCTACACCTTC | CASSINRVNGYTF
NA | NA | TRBJ2-6 | TRBV29-1 | TGCAGCGTTGAAGAACTGGGGCCGAACTCTGGGGCCAACGTCCTGACTTTC | CSVEELGPNSGANVLTF
NA | NA | TRBJ1-6 | TRBV6-1 | TGTGCCAGCAGTGAACTACCGGCAGGAACCCTCCACTTT | CASSELPAGTLHF
NA | NA | TRBJ1-5 | TRBV30 | TGTGCCTGGAGTGTAGGTCCCGGGGGATATGGCAATCAGCCCCAGCATTTT | CAWSVGPGGYGNQPQHF
NA | NA | TRBJ1-6 | TRBV30 | TGTGCCTGGACTAACGCAGGGAATTCACCCCTCCACTTT | CAWTNAGNSPLHF